The 19 T cell receptor beta chains presented below share a single source sample, sequenced in a study of shared clonotypes between healthy human individuals. Some clones are missing from TCRdb's copy, which holds only in-frame ones; the method was immunoSEQ multiplex PCR. In the table there are 700,000 or so clones, about two thirds of which are singletons. Input material: memory CD4+ T cells sorted from blood. Subset given: CD45RA-negative fraction. These receptor sequences come from a young woman in good health.

V usage is TRBV27 and J usage is TRBJ1-1, with 7 bases fitting TRBD1. Germline CDR1 is MNHEY and CDR2 is SMNVEV (reference sequence). The CDR3 has 13 amino acids. J gave up 4 bases and V 6 bases, and 5 bases lay outside the gene matches. CDR3 in DNA: TGTGCCAGCAGGGCGACAGGGACCACTGAAGCTTTCTTT. Translated, it gives CASRATGTTEAFF.

This chain connects TRBV7-3 to TRBJ1-5; a possible D gene is TRBD1 (5 bases). Germline V gives CDR1 SGHTA, CDR2 FQGTGA. V gave up 2 bases and J gave up 0 bases, with 8 bases separating them. This CDR3 comprises 15 residues. CDR3 nucleotides: TGTGCCAGCAGCTTATGGGACTATAGCAATCAGCCCCAGCATTTT. Amino acid sequence: CASSLWDYSNQPQHF.

V gene TRBV7-2 combines with J gene TRBJ1-1; no reliable D call. The CDR3 is 13 residues long. V gave up 4 bases and J gave up 0 bases, with 6 bases separating them. CDR1 and CDR2 from the germline V gene are SGHTA and FQGNSA. The CDR3 DNA follows: TGTGCCAGCAGCTCATATCTGAACACTGAAGCTTTCTTT. Translation: CASSSYLNTEAFF.

The chain links TRBV5-1 to TRBJ2-7; 7 positions match TRBD2. This CDR3 is built from 15 residues. Trimming took 4 bases from V and 3 from J; bases not matched to a gene: 10. Germline loops: CDR1 SGHRS, CDR2 YFSETQ. CDR3 residues: CASSGSSGTLYEQYF. The CDR3 coding sequence is TGCGCCAGCAGCGGATCAAGCGGGACCCTCTACGAGCAGTACTTC.

This chain joins TRBV7-7 and TRBJ1-4; the match to TRBD1 covers 7 bases. The CDR3 runs to 13 residues. V dropped 5 bases and J dropped 10; count of bases not matched to a gene: 7. Per the germline V gene, CDR1 is SSHAT and CDR2 is FNYEAQ (reference sequence). CDR3 nucleotide sequence: TGTGCCAGCAGCCGAGACAGGGACGGAAAACTGTTTTTT. Protein sequence: CASSRDRDGKLFF.

The rearrangement joins TRBV6-4 to TRBJ2-7; 8 bases are a match to TRBD2. CDR1 and CDR2 from the germline V gene are MRHNA and SNTAGT. Losses at the gene ends were 5 bases for V and 2 bases for J; bases not matched to a gene: 8. CDR3 length equals 15 residues. The chain's CDR3 is CASSRASSGPYEQYF. The CDR3 DNA sequence: TGTGCCAGCAGTAGGGCGTCTAGCGGGCCCTACGAGCAGTACTTC.

This clone came up many times. This sequence joins TRBV5-1 and TRBJ2-5; 8 bases line up with TRBD1. CDR3 length equals 15 residues. V lost 3 bases to trimming and J lost 2 bases; unmatched junction nucleotides: 6. The germline CDR1 and CDR2 sequences are SGHRS and YFSETQ. The CDR3: CASSSPGGKQETQYF. CDR3 DNA: TGCGCCAGCAGCTCTCCAGGGGGCAAACAAGAGACCCAGTACTTC. The entire variable domain, with the rest obtained from reference TRBV5-1 and TRBJ2-5, is as follows: KAGVTQTPRYLIKTRGQQVTLSCSPISGHRSVSWYQQTPGQGLQFLFEYFSETQRNKGNFPGRFSGRQFSNSRSEMNVSTLELGDSALYLCASSSPGGKQETQYFGPGTRLLVL.

The CDR3 reads CASNRGEDTEAFF. The CDR3 region has the DNA TGTGCCAGCAACCGAGGGGAAGACACTGAAGCTTTCTTT. The chain employs TRBV6-6 and TRBJ1-1; tentative D call: TRBD1 (5 bases). From germline, CDR1 is MNHNY and CDR2 SVGAGI (reference sequence). This CDR3 region has 13 residues. Trimming left V 7 bases short and J 3 bases short, with 12 bases between.

The chain employs TRBV28 and TRBJ1-4; tentative D call: TRBD1 (6 bases). The CDR3 loop spans 16 amino acids. From germline, CDR1 is MDHEN and CDR2 SYDVKM. The V and J ends lost 6 bases and 7 bases respectively, with 21 bases between them. CDR3 sequence reads: CASSLGGSGAREKLFF. The CDR3 DNA follows: TGTGCCAGCAGCCTTGGGGGATCGGGGGCGCGTGAAAAACTGTTTTTT.

This clone was picked up a small number of times. This chain links TRBV6-6 with TRBJ1-1, with D tentatively TRBD1 (6 bases). Germline CDR1 and CDR2: MNHNY and SVGAGI (reference sequence). V lost 7 bases to trimming and J lost 4 bases, with 13 bases between them. The CDR3 loop spans 13 amino acids. The CDR3 sequence: CASNAGARTEAFF. CDR3 nucleotide sequence: TGTGCCAGCAACGCGGGGGCGCGCACTGAAGCTTTCTTT.

The rearrangement links TRBV18 to TRBJ1-1; 7 bases align to TRBD1. V was pared by 6 bases and J by 4 bases, with 20 bases of the junction left unmatched. This CDR3 region has 18 residues. CDR1 is KGHSH, CDR2 LQKENI, per germline. The CDR3 nucleotides read TGTGCCAGCTCCCCCACAAATGACAGGGCGGGGGTGAGCACTGAAGCTTTCTTT. This sequence encodes CASSPTNDRAGVSTEAFF.

J is TRBJ2-3 and V is TRBV7-9; D is possibly TRBD2 (6 bases). The length of the CDR3 is 15 residues. Trimming shortened V by 4 bases and J by 0 bases, and 11 bases separated the two germline ends. Germline-derived CDR1 and CDR2 are SEHNR and FQNEAQ (reference sequence). The CDR3 loop is CASSSRLESTDTQYF. The CDR3 DNA follows: TGTGCCAGCAGCTCTCGACTAGAAAGCACAGATACGCAGTATTTT.

The V gene is TRBV7-8, the J gene TRBJ2-2; a weak D match, TRBD2 (5 bases). The V end was cut by 2 bases, the J end by 5 bases, with 15 bases between. The CDR3 length is 16 residues. Germline assignment: CDR1 SGHVS and CDR2 FQNEAQ. CDR3 region: CASSLSGRSRTGELFF. CDR3 bases: TGTGCCAGCAGCTTAAGCGGCAGGTCGAGGACCGGGGAGCTGTTTTTT.

CDR3 nucleotide sequence: TGTGCCATCAGTGAGGGAGCGAGACTAGCAACAGATACGCAGTATTTT. As protein: CAISEGARLATDTQYF. The chain carries TRBV10-3 and TRBJ2-3, with 7 nucleotides matching TRBD2. The CDR3 totals 16 residues. Germline lookup yields CDR1 ENHRY and CDR2 SYGVKD. V was clipped by 2 bases and J by 3 bases; unmatched bases: 8.

This clone was seen a handful of times. As DNA, the CDR3 is TGTGCCAGCAGTTTATCGGGGAGGGCTGGAGAGACCCAGTACTTC. Translating it yields CASSLSGRAGETQYF. The chain couples TRBV27 to TRBJ2-5, with TRBD2 identical over 7 bases. The length of the CDR3 is 15 residues. The J segment lost 4 bases and the V segment lost 0 bases, leaving 5 bases of the junction unmatched. CDR1 is MNHEY, CDR2 SMNVEV, per germline (reference sequence).

The chain links TRBV2 to TRBJ1-1; 11 bases map to TRBD1. The CDR3 runs 15 residues. Germline CDR1 reads SNHLY; CDR2 reads FYNNEI. With V trimmed by 6 bases and J by 5 bases, 8 bases remained unmatched. Here the CDR3 reads CASRPGTGGLTEAFF. The DNA of the CDR3 is TGTGCCAGCAGACCCGGGACAGGGGGTTTAACTGAAGCTTTCTTT.

This clone has a single count. The chain couples TRBV28 to TRBJ2-5; D might be TRBD2 (5 bases). V lost 6 bases and J lost 4, with 9 bases in between. The CDR3 consists of 12 residues. Germline V gives CDR1 MDHEN, CDR2 SYDVKM. CDR3 region: CASRGSVETQYF. The CDR3 coding sequence is TGTGCCAGCAGAGGGAGTGTAGAGACCCAGTACTTC.

The rearrangement joins TRBV2 to TRBJ1-1, with D uncertain. Trimming stripped 3 bases from V and 8 bases from J, with 16 bases between. This CDR3 spans 14 amino acids. Per germline, CDR1 SNHLY and CDR2 FYNNEI. Here the CDR3 reads CASSDRQNLSEAFF. CDR3 DNA: TGTGCCAGCAGTGACCGGCAGAACCTAAGCGAAGCTTTCTTT.

The chain joins TRBV28 to TRBJ2-1; TRBD2 matches 8 bases. CDR3 size: 14 residues. Germline-derived CDR1 and CDR2 are MDHEN and SYDVKM. V shed 8 bases and J 4 bases; nucleotides not matched to a gene: 7. In nucleotides, the CDR3 is TGTGCCAGCGACCCTAGCGGGCGGTACAATGAGCAGTTCTTC. Its protein product is CASDPSGRYNEQFF.